The 32 T cell receptor beta chains below all came from one sample that was sequenced in a study of T cells after yellow fever vaccination. Each CDR3 protein is one row after TCRdb ran MiXCR on the 5' RACE reads. This table holds roughly 180,000 distinct CDR3 sequences, roughly 6.2% found once. Sequenced material: CD4+ T cells sorted from PBMCs, taken on the day of the first yellow fever vaccination. The origin of the receptors is a man aged 18 to 30 who received the YFV17D yellow fever vaccine.

This clonotype was detected a few times. The rearrangement joins TRBV5-1 to TRBJ2-5; D not resolved. Germline V gene data show CDR1 as SGHRS and CDR2 as YFSETQ. V was clipped by 4 bases and J by 6 bases, with 16 bases between them. CDR3 length: 14 residues. CDR3 nucleotide sequence: TGCGCCAGCAGCCCCCGTGACGTAGAAAAGACCCAGTACTTC. Its protein is CASSPRDVEKTQYF.

The chain joins TRBV18 to TRBJ2-7; D not certain. The CDR3 length is 12 residues. CDR1 is KGHSH, CDR2 LQKENI, per germline. V was clipped by 8 bases and J by 1 base, with 9 bases between them. The CDR3 sequence: CASGTESYEQYF. The CDR3 bases are TGTGCCAGCGGAACAGAATCCTACGAGCAGTACTTC.

There are a few counts of this clonotype. J is TRBJ2-1 and V is TRBV6-5; D possibly corresponds to TRBD1 (5 bases). The CDR3 sequence is 14 residues long. CDR1 and CDR2 from the germline V gene are MNHEY and SVGAGI. V lost 1 base to trimming and J lost 4 bases, with 8 bases between them. CDR3 nucleotide sequence: TGTGCCAGCAGTTACTGGCAGGGATACAATGAGCAGTTCTTC. Amino acids: CASSYWQGYNEQFF.

There are a few counts of this clonotype. A much more abundant neighbour one base away suggests this may be a read error. The V gene is TRBV5-4, the J gene TRBJ2-2; tentatively, D is TRBD1 (6 bases). This CDR3 has 13 amino acids. CDR1 is SGHNT and CDR2 is YYREEE in the germline V gene (reference sequence). Deletions cut 5 bases from V and 3 bases from J, with 8 bases between. The CDR3 region is CASRRQDTGELFF. CDR3 coding DNA: TGTGCCAGCAGGCGACAGGACACCGGGGAGCTGTTTTTT.

This rearrangement joins TRBV6-1 to TRBJ2-7; D might be TRBD2 (5 bases). V was cut by 6 bases and J by 3 bases, with 12 bases left in between. The CDR3 contains 13 residues. From germline, CDR1 is MNHNS and CDR2 SASEGT. CDR3 sequence (DNA): TGTGCCAGCAGACCCGGAGAGGGCTACGAGCAGTACTTC. It specifies CASRPGEGYEQYF.

The V gene is TRBV7-2, the J gene TRBJ2-3; D remains ambiguous. CDR1 and CDR2 from the germline V gene are SGHTA and FQGNSA. CDR3 length: 15 residues. Trimming took 1 base from V and 2 from J, leaving 10 bases between them. CDR3 residues: CASSLGPTHTDTQYF. As DNA, the CDR3 is TGTGCCAGCAGCTTAGGACCCACGCACACAGATACGCAGTATTTT.

This clonotype showed up many times. The chain is built from TRBV5-1 and TRBJ2-5, with D tentatively TRBD2 (5 bases). Germline-derived CDR1 and CDR2 are SGHRS and YFSETQ. The CDR3 has 13 residues. Trimming left V 4 bases short and J 5 bases short, with 12 bases between. The DNA of the CDR3 is TGCGCCAGCAGCGGAGGCCTCGGGGAGACCCAGTACTTC. Protein: CASSGGLGETQYF.

This clonotype has more than one count but fewer than ten. The rearrangement joins TRBV7-2 to TRBJ1-1; D is perhaps TRBD1 (5 bases). Trimming cost V 1 base and J 3 bases, with 9 bases left between them. Looked up from germline, CDR1 is SGHTA and CDR2 is FQGNSA. CDR3 size: 14 residues. The CDR3 bases are TGTGCCAGCAGCTTAGACAGGAGCTACACTGAAGCTTTCTTT. This gives the protein CASSLDRSYTEAFF.

This clonotype came up a few times. The V and J genes are TRBV4-3 and TRBJ1-1, with D tentatively TRBD1 (5 bases). From germline, CDR1 is LGHNA and CDR2 YSLEER. The ends were cut back, 3 bases at V and 1 base at J, with 6 bases in the middle. The CDR3 is 13 amino acids. This CDR3 is CASSQDTNTEAFF. In DNA, the CDR3 is TGCGCCAGCAGCCAGGACACGAACACTGAAGCTTTCTTT.

V usage is TRBV3-1 and J usage is TRBJ2-7; no definite D call. The germline V gene has CDR1 LGHDT and CDR2 YNNKEL (reference sequence). The CDR3 spans 16 residues. V dropped 2 bases and J dropped 2 bases, with 16 bases sitting between them. The CDR3 here is CASSQSHRRIAYEQYF. In DNA, the CDR3 is TGTGCCAGCAGCCAAAGCCACAGACGAATAGCCTACGAGCAGTACTTC.

This clonotype was recorded a few times. The rearrangement joins TRBV4-2 to TRBJ2-6; 9 bases map to TRBD2. Germline CDR1 is LGHNA and CDR2 is YNFKEQ. CDR3 size: 18 residues. Losses at the gene ends were 4 bases for V and 4 bases for J; bases not matched to a gene: 11. The CDR3 DNA reads as TGTGCCAGCAGCCCCATAAGCCAGCGGGGGGCGGGGGCCAACGTCCTGACTTTC. Protein product: CASSPISQRGAGANVLTF.

This clonotype has ten or more counts. The rearrangement joins TRBV18 to TRBJ2-3, with 8 bases lining up with TRBD2. V was clipped by 6 bases and J by 6 bases; unmatched bases: 14. The CDR3 has 16 amino acids. Germline assignment: CDR1 KGHSH and CDR2 LQKENI. CDR3 DNA: TGTGCCAGCTCCCGCGAGCAGCGGGGGACCGGTGATACGCAGTATTTT. It yields the protein CASSREQRGTGDTQYF.

Ten or more counts support this clonotype. The chain combines TRBV7-8 with TRBJ2-1; D call uncertain. Germline CDR1 and CDR2: SGHVS and FQNEAQ. The CDR3 runs to 15 residues. Between the trimmed V and J ends, which lost 3 bases and 0 bases, there was a span of 9 bases. The CDR3 nucleotides read TGTGCCAGCAGCTTGGGTCAGGCCTCCTACAATGAGCAGTTCTTC. This translates into CASSLGQASYNEQFF. The full variable domain, in which reference TRBV7-8 and TRBJ2-1 provide the parts outside the CDR3, is GAGVSQSPRYKVAKRGQDVALRCDPISGHVSLFWYQQALGQGPEFLTYFQNEAQLDKSGLPSDRFFAERPEGSVSTLKIQRTQQEDSAVYLCASSLGQASYNEQFFGPGTRLTVL.

The chain uses TRBV19 and TRBJ2-5, with 12 bases that match TRBD1. CDR1 LNHDA and CDR2 SQIVND come from the germline V gene (reference sequence). Unmatched junction bases numbered 10, after V lost 4 bases and J lost 1 base. The CDR3 is 18 residues long. CDR3 sequence: CASSTILRDRGPQETQYF. In DNA, the CDR3 is TGTGCCAGTAGTACCATCCTCCGGGACAGGGGGCCCCAAGAGACCCAGTACTTC.

This clonotype has at least ten counts. This chain connects TRBV11-2 to TRBJ2-1; tentatively, D is TRBD2 (5 bases). V was pared by 3 bases and J by 5 bases, with 14 bases between. Germline CDR1 SGHAT, CDR2 FQNNGV. There are 15 residues in the CDR3. The CDR3 region has the DNA TGTGCCAGCAGCTTCGCGGGCTTAGACAACAATGAGCAGTTCTTC. It yields the protein CASSFAGLDNNEQFF.

This clonotype was seen only a few times. This chain joins TRBV7-9 and TRBJ2-5; D remains unclear. Trimming removed 2 bases at V and 5 bases at J, with 9 bases between. CDR3 length equals 13 residues. CDR1 and CDR2 (germline): SEHNR, FQNEAQ (reference sequence). The CDR3 DNA is TGTGCCAGCAGCTTAAGACATGCTGAGACCCAGTACTTC. It yields the protein CASSLRHAETQYF.

In this sample, this clonotype turned up many times. CDR3 sequence (DNA): TGTGCCAGCACTAGAGCCCCCTCTGGGGCCAACGTCCTGACTTTC. It translates to CASTRAPSGANVLTF. V and J are TRBV6-2 or TRBV6-3 and TRBJ2-6, with unresolved D. The CDR3 is made up of 15 amino acids. Trimming left V 7 bases short and J 0 bases short, with 10 bases between. Germline lookup yields CDR1 MNHEY and CDR2 SVGEGT.

Only a few counts were recorded for this clonotype. CDR3 sequence: CSAPAGDIQNEQYV. CDR3 DNA sequence: TGCAGTGCCCCGGCGGGGGACATACAAAACGAGCAGTACGTC. J is TRBJ2-7 and V is TRBV20-1, with TRBD2 as a possible D gene (7 bases). The CDR3 runs 14 residues. The germline CDR1 and CDR2 sequences are DFQATT and SNEGSKA (reference sequence). Trimming left V 6 bases short and J 5 bases short, with 20 bases between.

The chain is built from TRBV15 and TRBJ1-5; D may be TRBD1 (6 bases). The germline CDR1 and CDR2 sequences are LNHNV and YYDKDF (reference sequence). CDR3 length equals 14 residues. Trimming pared 6 bases from V and 1 base from J, leaving 10 bases between. CDR3 sequence (DNA): TGTGCCACCAGGCGGGGACAAAGCAATCAGCCCCAGCATTTT. Protein product: CATRRGQSNQPQHF. The whole variable domain, remainder taken from reference TRBV15 and TRBJ1-5, is DAMVIQNPRYQVTQFGKPVTLSCSQTLNHNVMYWYQQKSSQAPKLLFHYYDKDFNNEADTPDNFQSRRPNTSFCFLDIRSPGLGDTAMYLCATRRGQSNQPQHFGDGTRLSIL.

The chain combines TRBV5-1 with TRBJ2-5; D might be TRBD1 or TRBD2, each matching 6 bases. Trimming left V 4 bases short and J 1 base short, with 17 bases between. Germline V lookup: CDR1 SGHRS, CDR2 YFSETQ. The CDR3 runs to 16 residues. The CDR3 sequence: CASSKTGAGFQETQYF. For the CDR3, the DNA is TGCGCCAGCAGCAAAACGGGGGCAGGATTCCAAGAGACCCAGTACTTC.

This clonotype was seen repeatedly, ten times or more. The chain has TRBV10-3 and TRBJ2-7, with 8 bases lining up with TRBD1. Germline V gene lookup returns CDR1 ENHRY and CDR2 SYGVKD. V was pared by 0 bases and J by 6 bases, with 4 bases of the junction left unmatched. The CDR3 is 14 amino acids. CDR3 residues: CAISESATGAEQYF. The CDR3 bases are TGTGCCATCAGTGAGTCGGCGACAGGGGCCGAGCAGTACTTC.

This clonotype was found many times. The chain employs TRBV29-1 and TRBJ1-4; D call uncertain. V lost 6 bases and J lost 8, with 13 bases in between. CDR1 is SQVTM and CDR2 is ANQGSEA in the germline V gene. CDR3 length: 12 amino acids. CDR3 loop: CSVGRQGEKLFF. DNA of the CDR3: TGCAGCGTGGGCCGACAAGGCGAAAAACTGTTTTTT.

This rearrangement joins TRBV20-1 to TRBJ2-3; 10 bases fit TRBD2. Losses at the gene ends were 6 bases for V and 6 bases for J; bases not matched to a gene: 6. Germline CDR1 DFQATT, CDR2 SNEGSKA (reference sequence). This CDR3 comprises 13 residues. CDR3 protein: CSAASGRGDTQYF. The CDR3 region has the DNA TGCAGTGCGGCTAGCGGGAGAGGGGATACGCAGTATTTT.

This clonotype occurred a few times. The chain carries TRBV6-6 and TRBJ1-4; the D gene is possibly TRBD1 (6 bases). This CDR3 has 11 amino acids. V gave up 5 bases and J gave up 12 bases, with 10 bases separating them. CDR1 and CDR2 (germline): MNHNY, SVGAGI (reference sequence). CDR3 bases: TGTGCCAGCAGTCCCAGACAGGAACTGTTTTTT. This translates into CASSPRQELFF.

Many counts were recorded for this clonotype. The rearrangement links TRBV5-8 to TRBJ2-5; 7 nucleotides align to TRBD2. Germline assignment: CDR1 SGHTS and CDR2 YDEGEE. CDR3 length equals 14 residues. The trim removed 4 bases at V and 4 bases at J, leaving 7 bases unmatched. The CDR3 nucleotides read TGTGCCAGCAGCGGCGGGGGATTCATAGAGACCCAGTACTTC. Residues: CASSGGGFIETQYF.

The chain links TRBV4-1 to TRBJ1-3, with D hard to call. CDR3 length: 16 residues. Trimming took off 0 bases at V and 0 bases at J, with 9 bases between the two ends. Germline lookup yields CDR1 MGHRA and CDR2 YSYEKL. In DNA form, the CDR3 reads TGCGCCAGCAGCCAAGATCCGACATACTCTGGAAACACCATATATTTT. It yields the protein CASSQDPTYSGNTIYF.

There are many counts of this clonotype. The rearrangement joins TRBV12-3 or TRBV12-4 to TRBJ2-5; 8 bases fit TRBD1. This CDR3 spans 16 amino acids. Trimming at V came to 6 bases and at J to 7 bases, leaving 16 bases not matched to a gene. Written as DNA, the CDR3 is TGTGCCAGCAGATTGAGGACAGGGAGTAAGGCGGGGACCCAGTACTTC. Its protein product is CASRLRTGSKAGTQYF.

In this sample, this clonotype turned up many times. The chain has TRBV5-4 and TRBJ2-5; D may match TRBD1 or TRBD2 (6 bases each). Germline CDR1 SGHNT, CDR2 YYREEE (reference sequence). Trimming took 8 bases from V and 5 from J, leaving 10 bases between them. CDR3 length equals 11 residues. The CDR3 here is CASKGGETQYF. CDR3 nucleotide sequence: TGTGCCAGTAAAGGGGGGGAGACCCAGTACTTC.

The table lists this clonotype with many counts. The V call is TRBV5-5, the J call TRBJ2-2, with 7 bases fitting TRBD1. CDR1 is SGHKS, CDR2 YYEKEE, per germline (reference sequence). The CDR3 is 17 amino acids. The trim removed 4 bases at V and 4 bases at J, leaving 13 bases unmatched. The CDR3: CASSQTGTSAGTGELFF. CDR3 DNA sequence: TGTGCCAGCAGCCAGACAGGGACATCCGCGGGCACCGGGGAGCTGTTTTTT.

The genes are TRBV4-3 and TRBJ2-2; 10 bases fit TRBD1. Germline V gene lookup returns CDR1 LGHNA and CDR2 YSLEER. V was clipped by 3 bases and J by 7 bases; unmatched bases: 14. CDR3 size: 18 residues. The CDR3 here is CASSQLPPTGGFFGELFF. In DNA, the CDR3 is TGCGCCAGCAGCCAGCTCCCTCCGACAGGGGGCTTTTTCGGGGAGCTGTTTTTT.

The chain recombines TRBV5-1 with TRBJ1-5; 7 bases fit TRBD1. V shed 5 bases and J 3 bases; nucleotides not matched to a gene: 2. Germline assignment: CDR1 SGHRS and CDR2 YFSETQ. This CDR3 comprises 13 residues. The CDR3: CASRTGANQPQHF. In DNA form, the CDR3 reads TGCGCCAGCAGAACAGGGGCCAATCAGCCCCAGCATTTT. Looking up the rest from reference TRBV5-1 and TRBJ1-5 gives the full variable domain: KAGVTQTPRYLIKTRGQQVTLSCSPISGHRSVSWYQQTPGQGLQFLFEYFSETQRNKGNFPGRFSGRQFSNSRSEMNVSTLELGDSALYLCASRTGANQPQHFGDGTRLSIL.

This clonotype was counted ten times or more. J is TRBJ2-1 and V is TRBV7-2; a possible D gene is TRBD2 (6 bases). In germline, CDR1 is SGHTA, CDR2 FQGNSA. The V gene lost 8 bases and the J gene lost 2 bases, with 13 bases spanning the gap. The CDR3 totals 14 residues. The CDR3 DNA is TGTGCCAGCTCCTCCGGGGGAGCCTACAATGAGCAGTTCTTC. Protein sequence: CASSSGGAYNEQFF.